Following are 19 T cell receptor beta chains from one sample sequenced in a study of T cell repertoires in cytomegalovirus infection. TCRdb passed the reads through MiXCR, listing each CDR3 protein once. The repertoire holds under 250,000 distinct CDR3 sequences, with 6% to 8% as singletons. Material: PBMCs. These receptors all come from a human donor in good health (CMV status not recorded). Some clones in this sample may be carry-over from other donors' samples.

Many counts were recorded for this clonotype. The chain carries TRBV27 and TRBJ1-4, with 10 nucleotides matching TRBD1. The ends lost 2 bases at V and 8 bases at J; junction bases unmatched: 11. The CDR3 sequence is 17 residues long. Per the germline V gene, CDR1 is MNHEY and CDR2 is SMNVEV (reference sequence). CDR3 sequence (DNA): TGTGCCAGCAGTTTAAATGACAGGGGGCCAATGGGGGAAAAACTGTTTTTT. Its protein is CASSLNDRGPMGEKLFF.

This clonotype appeared many times. The chain couples TRBV28 to TRBJ2-1; no clear D gene. The CDR3 has 12 amino acids. Germline CDR1 MDHEN, CDR2 SYDVKM. Trimming removed 5 bases at V and 5 bases at J, with 7 bases between. The CDR3 coding sequence is TGTGCCAGCAGTCAATTGAACAATGAGCAGTTCTTC. Amino acid sequence: CASSQLNNEQFF.

This clonotype was seen a handful of times. The chain recombines TRBV28 with TRBJ1-3; no firm D call. V lost 5 bases to trimming and J lost 0 bases, with 11 bases between them. Germline V gene sequence: CDR1 MDHEN, CDR2 SYDVKM. This CDR3 is 15 amino acids long. CDR3 sequence reads: CASSLTPASGNTIYF. CDR3 in DNA: TGTGCCAGCAGTCTCACCCCGGCCTCTGGAAACACCATATATTTT.

This clonotype has ten or more counts. This chain connects TRBV20-1 to TRBJ1-1; no clear D gene. CDR1 and CDR2 from the germline V gene are DFQATT and SNEGSKA (reference sequence). The V end was cut by 1 base, the J end by 1 base, with 10 bases between. The CDR3 consists of 14 residues. Here the CDR3 reads CSARGPAGNTEAFF. CDR3 nucleotide sequence: TGCAGTGCTAGAGGACCCGCAGGGAACACTGAAGCTTTCTTT.

In its sample, this clonotype was seen many times. The rearrangement uses TRBV28 and TRBJ1-2; maybe TRBD1 (6 bases). This CDR3 has 11 amino acids. Looked up from germline, CDR1 is MDHEN and CDR2 is SYDVKM. The V end lost 7 bases, the J end lost 5 bases, and 8 bases lay between the germline ends. The CDR3: CASIGGYGYTF. The CDR3 DNA reads as TGTGCCAGCATAGGGGGGTATGGCTACACCTTC.

This clonotype was detected only once. V gene TRBV5-4 combines with J gene TRBJ2-1; D gene unclear. Germline V lookup: CDR1 SGHNT, CDR2 YYREEE (reference sequence). The CDR3 has 15 residues. Trimming stripped 0 bases from V and 5 bases from J, with 12 bases between. DNA for the CDR3: TGTGCCAGCAGCTTGGGTACTCTCCGAGACAATGAGCAGTTCTTC. Translated: CASSLGTLRDNEQFF.

This clonotype was counted at least ten times. The V gene is TRBV7-8, the J gene TRBJ2-2, with D uncertain. The CDR3 is 14 amino acids. Germline assignment: CDR1 SGHVS and CDR2 FQNEAQ. Between the trimmed V and J ends, which lost 5 bases and 5 bases, there was a span of 12 bases. This CDR3 is CASSLGLGTGELFF. In nucleotides, the CDR3 is TGTGCCAGCAGCCTAGGGCTGGGTACCGGGGAGCTGTTTTTT.

In its sample, this clonotype was seen many times. The J gene is TRBJ2-2, the V gene TRBV6-6; D is unresolved. The CDR3 is made up of 14 amino acids. With 8 bases removed from V and 1 base from J, the gap between germline ends came to 11 bases. Germline CDR1 reads MNHNY; CDR2 reads SVGAGI (reference sequence). DNA for the CDR3: TGTGCCAGCTGCCCGGACGGGAACACCGGGGAGCTGTTTTTT. Translating gives CASCPDGNTGELFF.

This clonotype was picked up many times. The V and J genes are TRBV12-3 or TRBV12-4 and TRBJ2-7, with D uncertain. Trimming took 5 bases from V and 7 from J, leaving 9 bases between them. CDR3 length equals 11 residues. This CDR3 is CASSVVGEQYF. In nucleotides, the CDR3 is TGTGCCAGCAGTGTGGTGGGTGAGCAGTACTTC.

This chain connects TRBV7-3 to TRBJ2-1, with TRBD1 matching 10 bases. CDR1 is SGHTA and CDR2 is FQGTGA in the germline V gene. The trim removed 5 bases at V and 9 bases at J, leaving 13 bases unmatched. This CDR3 spans 16 amino acids. The CDR3 loop reads CASSDPGTGVHGEQFF. CDR3 DNA: TGTGCCAGCAGCGATCCGGGGACAGGGGTACACGGTGAGCAGTTCTTC.

This clonotype was seen many times. The CDR3 protein is CASGSYSAGNTIYF. DNA for the CDR3: TGTGCTAGTGGTTCCTACAGTGCTGGAAACACCATATATTTT. The chain carries TRBV12-5 and TRBJ1-3; D ambiguous. Germline CDR1 reads LGHNT; CDR2 reads FRNRAP. This CDR3 is 14 amino acids long. Trimming removed 4 bases at V and 2 bases at J, with 9 bases between.

This clonotype was recorded at least ten times. The chain uses TRBV7-2 and TRBJ2-6; the D gene is possibly TRBD1 (5 bases). The CDR3 has 17 amino acids. The V and J ends lost 0 bases and 1 base respectively, with 10 bases between them. The germline gives CDR1 SGHTA, CDR2 FQGNSA. CDR3 sequence reads: CASSLAGAMSGANVLTF. The CDR3 DNA reads as TGTGCCAGCAGCTTAGCAGGGGCGATGTCTGGGGCCAACGTCCTGACTTTC.

Only one count was recorded for this clonotype. The chain carries TRBV11-2 and TRBJ2-7; 9 bases line up with TRBD1. The CDR3 spans 17 residues. J lost 6 bases, V lost 7 bases, and 19 bases had no gene match. Germline CDR1 and CDR2: SGHAT and FQNNGV. CDR3 residues: CASISRDREWVPSEQYF. In DNA, the CDR3 is TGTGCCAGCATTAGCCGGGACAGGGAATGGGTGCCTTCCGAGCAGTACTTC.

This clonotype was observed at least ten times. The V gene is TRBV7-2, the J gene TRBJ2-1, with 8 bases lining up with TRBD2. This CDR3 is 19 amino acids long. Trimming cost V 1 base and J 0 bases; bases outside gene matches: 11. CDR1 SGHTA and CDR2 FQGNSA come from the germline V gene. The CDR3 sequence is CASSLDRLAGQSSYNEQFF. In DNA, the CDR3 is TGTGCCAGCAGCTTAGATCGGCTAGCGGGCCAGAGCTCCTACAATGAGCAGTTCTTC.

This clonotype was counted a few times. The chain employs TRBV5-1 and TRBJ1-4, with D perhaps TRBD1 (5 bases). Germline CDR1 reads SGHRS; CDR2 reads YFSETQ. Trimming pared 0 bases from V and 6 bases from J, leaving 15 bases between. The CDR3 length is 16 residues. DNA of the CDR3: TGCGCCAGCAGCTTGGGCAGGGCAGCGGGAGATGAAAAACTGTTTTTT. It encodes CASSLGRAAGDEKLFF. The variable domain in full, with the rest retrieved from reference TRBV5-1 and TRBJ1-4, is KAGVTQTPRYLIKTRGQQVTLSCSPISGHRSVSWYQQTPGQGLQFLFEYFSETQRNKGNFPGRFSGRQFSNSRSEMNVSTLELGDSALYLCASSLGRAAGDEKLFFGSGTQLSVL.

This clonotype was seen many times. The rearrangement links TRBV4-1 to TRBJ1-2; TRBD1 might be the D (5 bases). Germline CDR1 MGHRA, CDR2 YSYEKL. This CDR3 is 15 amino acids long. V lost 0 bases and J lost 3, with 11 bases in between. The CDR3 reads CASSQDSGQYYGYTF. The CDR3 nucleotides are TGCGCCAGCAGCCAAGATTCAGGACAATACTATGGCTACACCTTC.

This clonotype appeared many times. The chain uses TRBV20-1 and TRBJ1-2; no firm D call. This CDR3 region has 13 residues. V gave up 1 base and J gave up 4 bases, with 10 bases separating them. Germline V gene lookup returns CDR1 DFQATT and CDR2 SNEGSKA (reference sequence). Written as DNA, the CDR3 is TGCAGTGCTAGAGGGGGATCTGGCTATGGCTACACCTTC. Residues: CSARGGSGYGYTF.

The sample holds many counts of this clonotype. The chain links TRBV7-2 to TRBJ2-5; D unresolved. There are 13 residues in the CDR3. V was trimmed by 2 bases and J by 5 bases, leaving 9 bases between them. Germline V CDR1 and CDR2: SGHTA, FQGNSA. The CDR3 region has the DNA TGTGCCAGCAGCTTAAGACCGATCGAGACCCAGTACTTC. Translating gives CASSLRPIETQYF.

This clonotype was picked up many times. This chain uses TRBV18 with TRBJ2-3, with 7 nucleotides matching TRBD2. The CDR3 extends over 20 amino acids. J gave up 1 base and V 1 base, and 17 bases lay outside the gene matches. Germline CDR1 and CDR2: KGHSH and LQKENI. CDR3 sequence reads: CASSPQSGGPILVGTDTQYF. The CDR3 DNA reads TGTGCCAGCTCACCACAATCGGGGGGTCCGATTCTCGTTGGCACAGATACGCAGTATTTT. The variable domain in full, completed from reference TRBV18 and TRBJ2-3, reads NAGVMQNPRHLVRRRGQEARLRCSPMKGHSHVYWYRQLPEEGLKFMVYLQKENIIDESGMPKERFSAEFPKEGPSILRIQQVVRGDSAAYFCASSPQSGGPILVGTDTQYFGPGTRLTVL.